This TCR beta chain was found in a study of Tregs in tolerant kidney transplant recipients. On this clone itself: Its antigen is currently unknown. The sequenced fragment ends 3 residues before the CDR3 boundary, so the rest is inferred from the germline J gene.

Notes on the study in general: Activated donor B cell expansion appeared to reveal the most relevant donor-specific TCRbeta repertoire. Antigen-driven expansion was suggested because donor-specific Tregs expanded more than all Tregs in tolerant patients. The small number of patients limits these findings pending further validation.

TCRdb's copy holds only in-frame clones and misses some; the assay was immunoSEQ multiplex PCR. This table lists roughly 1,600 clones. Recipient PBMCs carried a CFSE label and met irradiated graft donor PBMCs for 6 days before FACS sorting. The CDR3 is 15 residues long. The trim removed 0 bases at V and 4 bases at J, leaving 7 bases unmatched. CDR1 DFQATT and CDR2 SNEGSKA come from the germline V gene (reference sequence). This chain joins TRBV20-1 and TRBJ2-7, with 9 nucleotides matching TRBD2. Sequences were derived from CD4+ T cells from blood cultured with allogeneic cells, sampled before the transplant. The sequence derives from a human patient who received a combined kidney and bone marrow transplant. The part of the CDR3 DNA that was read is TGCAGTGCTAGAGATCCCGCGCTAGCGGGATACGAG. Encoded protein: CSARDPALAGYE. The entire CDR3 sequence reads CSARDPALAGYEQYF.